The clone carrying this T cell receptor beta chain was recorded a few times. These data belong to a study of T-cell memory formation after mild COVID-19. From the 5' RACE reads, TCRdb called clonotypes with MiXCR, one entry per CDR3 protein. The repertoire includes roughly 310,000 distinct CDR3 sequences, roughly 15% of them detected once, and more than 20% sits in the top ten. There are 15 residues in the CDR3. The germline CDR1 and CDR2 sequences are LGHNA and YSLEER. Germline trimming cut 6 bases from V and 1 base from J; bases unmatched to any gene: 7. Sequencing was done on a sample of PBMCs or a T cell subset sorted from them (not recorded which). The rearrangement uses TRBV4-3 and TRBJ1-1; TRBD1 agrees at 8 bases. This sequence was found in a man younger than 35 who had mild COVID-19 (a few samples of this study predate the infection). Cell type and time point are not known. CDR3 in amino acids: CASRGTGTGNTEAFF. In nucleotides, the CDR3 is TGCGCCAGCAGAGGCACCGGGACAGGGAACACTGAAGCTTTCTTT.